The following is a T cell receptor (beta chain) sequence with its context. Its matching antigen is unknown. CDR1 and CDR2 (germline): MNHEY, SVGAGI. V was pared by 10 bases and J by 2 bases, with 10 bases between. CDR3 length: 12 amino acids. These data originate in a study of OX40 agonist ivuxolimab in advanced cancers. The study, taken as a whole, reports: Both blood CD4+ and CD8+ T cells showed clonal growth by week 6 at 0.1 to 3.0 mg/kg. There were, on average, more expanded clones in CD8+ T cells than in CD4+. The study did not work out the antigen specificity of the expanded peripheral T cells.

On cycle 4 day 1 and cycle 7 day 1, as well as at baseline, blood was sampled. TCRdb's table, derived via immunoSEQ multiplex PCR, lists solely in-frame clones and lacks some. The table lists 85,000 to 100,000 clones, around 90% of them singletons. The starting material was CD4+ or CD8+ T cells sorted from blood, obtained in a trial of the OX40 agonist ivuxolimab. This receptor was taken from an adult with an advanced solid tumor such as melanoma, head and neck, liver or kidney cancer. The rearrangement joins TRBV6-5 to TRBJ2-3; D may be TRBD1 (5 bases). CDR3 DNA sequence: TGTGCCACCCTAGGGGACACAGATACGCAGTATTTT. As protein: CATLGDTDTQYF.